This TCR beta chain appears in the sequencing data of a study of a mutant IDH1 vaccine in newly diagnosed glioma. Study-wide background: Patients got their first vaccination 4-6 weeks after radiotherapy alone, or with temozolomide cycles. Radiotherapy, temozolomide, or both had been given previously, and both were given to most. Averaging roughly 40 years of age, treated patients were about 62% male and approximately 40% female.

About this clone itself: Its antigen is as yet unknown.

The J segment lost 3 bases and the V segment lost 5 bases, leaving 9 bases of the junction unmatched. From germline, CDR1 is SGHRS and CDR2 YFSETQ. The CDR3 loop spans 15 amino acids. The assay was immunoSEQ multiplex PCR, and TCRdb's table has in-frame clones only and misses some. The sample yields some 66,000 clones, roughly 84% seen once. Time point described: week 35, safety follow-up. Doses consisted of 300 ug of mutant IDH1 20-mer peptide each, paired with topical imiquimod. Patients came in for eight vaccinations, in weeks 1, 3, 5, 7, 11, 15, 19 and 23. This TCR came from a man aged 25-40 years with glioma. This rearrangement joins TRBV5-1 to TRBJ2-7, with TRBD1 identical over 9 bases. The sample was PBMCs, taken from a glioma patient whose treatment included an IDH1 peptide vaccine. CDR3 amino acids: CASRQTGGQGYEQYF. Here the CDR3 DNA reads TGCGCCAGCAGGCAGACAGGGGGTCAGGGCTACGAGCAGTACTTC.